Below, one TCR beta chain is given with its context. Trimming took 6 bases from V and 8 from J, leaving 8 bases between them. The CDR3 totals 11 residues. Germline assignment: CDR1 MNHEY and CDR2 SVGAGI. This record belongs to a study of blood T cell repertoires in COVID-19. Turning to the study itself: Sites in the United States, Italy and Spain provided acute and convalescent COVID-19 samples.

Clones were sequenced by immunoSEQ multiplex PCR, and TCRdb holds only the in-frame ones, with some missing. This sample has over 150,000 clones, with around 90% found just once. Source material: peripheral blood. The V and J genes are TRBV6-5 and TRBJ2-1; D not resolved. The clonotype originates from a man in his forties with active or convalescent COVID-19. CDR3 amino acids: CASSALDEQFF. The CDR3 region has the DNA TGTGCCAGCAGCGCGCTGGATGAGCAGTTCTTC.